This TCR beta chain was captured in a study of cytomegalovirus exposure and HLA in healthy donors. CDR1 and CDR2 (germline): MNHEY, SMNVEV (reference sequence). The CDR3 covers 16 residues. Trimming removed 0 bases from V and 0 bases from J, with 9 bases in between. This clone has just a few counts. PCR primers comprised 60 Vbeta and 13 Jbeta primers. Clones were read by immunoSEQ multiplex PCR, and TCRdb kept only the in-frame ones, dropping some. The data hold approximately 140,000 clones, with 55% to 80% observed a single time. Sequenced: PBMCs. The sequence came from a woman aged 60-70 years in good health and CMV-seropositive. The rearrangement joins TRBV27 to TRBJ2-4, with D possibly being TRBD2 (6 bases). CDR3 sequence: CASSLSGGIAKNIQYF. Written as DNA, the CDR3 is TGTGCCAGCAGTTTATCGGGCGGGATAGCCAAAAACATTCAGTACTTC.